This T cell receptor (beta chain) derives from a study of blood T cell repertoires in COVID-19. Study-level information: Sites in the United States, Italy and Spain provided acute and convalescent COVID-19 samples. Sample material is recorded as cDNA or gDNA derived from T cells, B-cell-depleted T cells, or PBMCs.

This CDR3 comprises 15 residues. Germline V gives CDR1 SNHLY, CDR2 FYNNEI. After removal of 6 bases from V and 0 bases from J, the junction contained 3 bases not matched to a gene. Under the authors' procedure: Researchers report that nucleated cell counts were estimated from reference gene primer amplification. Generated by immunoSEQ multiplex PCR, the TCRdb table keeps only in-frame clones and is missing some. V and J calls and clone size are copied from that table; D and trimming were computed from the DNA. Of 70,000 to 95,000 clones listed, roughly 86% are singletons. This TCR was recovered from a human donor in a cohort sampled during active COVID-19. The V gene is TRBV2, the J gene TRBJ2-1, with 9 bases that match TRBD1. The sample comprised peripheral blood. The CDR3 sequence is CASSLTGGSYNEQFF. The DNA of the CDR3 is TGTGCCAGCAGCTTGACAGGGGGCTCCTACAATGAGCAGTTCTTC.